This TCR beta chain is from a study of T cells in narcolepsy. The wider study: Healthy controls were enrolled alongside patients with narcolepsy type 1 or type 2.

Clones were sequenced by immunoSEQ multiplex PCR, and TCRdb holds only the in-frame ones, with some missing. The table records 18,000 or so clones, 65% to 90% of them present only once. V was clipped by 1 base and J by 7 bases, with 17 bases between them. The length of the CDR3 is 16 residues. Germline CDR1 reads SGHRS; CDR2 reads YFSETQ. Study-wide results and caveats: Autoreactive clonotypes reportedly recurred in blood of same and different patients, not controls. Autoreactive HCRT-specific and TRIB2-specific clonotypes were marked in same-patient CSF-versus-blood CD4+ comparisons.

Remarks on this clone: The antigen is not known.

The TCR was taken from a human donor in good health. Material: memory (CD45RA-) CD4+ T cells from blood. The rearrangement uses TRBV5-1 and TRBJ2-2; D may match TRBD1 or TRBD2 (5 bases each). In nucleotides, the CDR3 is TGCGCCAGCAGCTTGCAGGGACCCAGCAACGGCGGGGAGCTGTTTTTT. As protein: CASSLQGPSNGGELFF.